Listed below are T cell receptor beta chains from one sample, sequenced in a study of cytomegalovirus exposure and HLA in healthy donors. Some clones are missing from TCRdb's copy, which holds only in-frame ones; the method was immunoSEQ multiplex PCR. The table records 75,000 to 80,000 clones, about 78% of them present only once. Specimen: PBMCs. The receptor source for this set is a man in his forties in good health and CMV-seronegative. Both conserved end residues are part of each CDR3. The order of the fields is J gene, V gene, D gene, clone size, CDR3 DNA, CDR3 protein. A D gene is named only where the DNA matches it firmly. Only part of the rows carry a size: once, few, many, or a class if the clone is expanded.

>TRBJ1-1|TRBV6-5|-|few
TGTGCCAGCAAGCTGCCAGGCCACACTGAAGCTTTCTTT
CASKLPGHTEAFF
>TRBJ2-1|TRBV29-1|TRBD1|-
TGCAGCGGGGGGACAGTCGGTGAGCAGTTCTTC
CSGGTVGEQFF
>TRBJ2-7|TRBV28|-|few
TGTGCCAGCAGTTTAGAGGGAGCGGGCTCCTACGAGCAGTACTTC
CASSLEGAGSYEQYF
>TRBJ1-5|TRBV28|TRBD1|-
TGTGCCGGGACAAGACAGGGGGCGGGTCAGCCCCAGCATTTT
CAGTRQGAGQPQHF
>TRBJ2-4|TRBV6-1|TRBD1|-
TGTGCCAGCAGTGTCCGGGACAGGGACCTTTATTCCAAAAACATTCAGTACTTC
CASSVRDRDLYSKNIQYF
>TRBJ1-2|TRBV30|-|-
TGTGCCGGAGGCACGGGGTATGGCTACACCTTC
CAGGTGYGYTF
>TRBJ1-1|TRBV18|-|-
TGTGCCAGCTCACCAGCGGCTCCGGCTGAAGCTTTCTTT
CASSPAAPAEAFF
>TRBJ2-7|TRBV10-3|TRBD2|-
TGTGCCATCACTCCGGGAGGGAGCTCCTACGAGCAGTACTTC
CAITPGGSSYEQYF
>TRBJ2-7|TRBV2|TRBD2|-
TGTGCCAGCTTACCGACGGGTAGCGGGAGCTACGAGCAGTACTTC
CASLPTGSGSYEQYF
>TRBJ2-2|TRBV5-1|-|-
TGCGCCAGCTCAGGAGGAGAGAACACCGGGGAGCTGTTTTTT
CASSGGENTGELFF
>TRBJ2-7|TRBV6-1|TRBD1|-
TGTGCCAGCAGTGATGGAGACAGGGGGCCCTACGAGCAGTACTTC
CASSDGDRGPYEQYF
>TRBJ2-3|TRBV9|TRBD2|-
TGTGCCAGCAGCGTAGTTCGAACTAGCGGCCGCGTCAGCCCAGATACGCAGTATTTT
CASSVVRTSGRVSPDTQYF
>TRBJ2-5|TRBV9|-|once
TGTGCCAGCAGCGTAGCAGGGAAAGAGACCCAGTACTTC
CASSVAGKETQYF
>TRBJ2-3|TRBV5-1|-|-
TGCGCCAGCATCCCGGACTCCACCACAGATACGCAGTATTTT
CASIPDSTTDTQYF
>TRBJ1-2|TRBV5-1|-|few
TGCGCCAGCAGCTTGGAGACAGTTGATGGCTACACCTTC
CASSLETVDGYTF
>TRBJ2-3|TRBV25-1|TRBD1|few
TGTGCCAGCAGTGAGACTCCGGGACAGCACACAGATACGCAGTATTTT
CASSETPGQHTDTQYF
>TRBJ2-7|TRBV6-1|-|once
TGTGCCACCCAGCGGACCTCAAACTACGAGCAGTACTTC
CATQRTSNYEQYF
>TRBJ2-7|TRBV5-8|-|-
TGTGCCAGCAGCGCCCCTATTATCCTACCCTACGAGCAGTACTTC
CASSAPIILPYEQYF
>TRBJ1-6|TRBV11-3|-|-
TGTGCCAGCAGCCTGACTTGGAATTCACCCCTCCACTTT
CASSLTWNSPLHF
>TRBJ2-7|TRBV27|TRBD2|once
TGTGCCAGCCGCTATGGGGGGGGACCCTACGAGCAGTACTTC
CASRYGGGPYEQYF
>TRBJ1-2|TRBV19|TRBD1|few
TGTGCCAGTAGTATCTTATCCGGGACAGGGAGTGACTATGGCTACACCTTC
CASSILSGTGSDYGYTF
>TRBJ2-5|TRBV6-1|TRBD1|-
TGTGCCAGCAGTGAAAGGGCAGGGGGAGCAGAGACCCAGTACTTC
CASSERAGGAETQYF
>TRBJ1-4|TRBV6-1|-|-
TGTGCCAGCAGTGAAATTAGAATAAGTAATGAAAAACTGTTTTTT
CASSEIRISNEKLFF
>TRBJ2-2|TRBV18|-|-
TGTGCCAGCGCAGGGTCCGGGGAGCTGTTTTTT
CASAGSGELFF
>TRBJ2-2|TRBV27|TRBD2|few
TGTGCCAGCAGTTCCCTTCTAGCGGGACCAACCGGGGAGCTGTTTTTT
CASSSLLAGPTGELFF
>TRBJ2-3|TRBV5-5|-|once
TGTGCCAGCAGCTTAAGAGTGCAAGATACGCAGTATTTT
CASSLRVQDTQYF